This entry concerns a single T cell receptor (beta chain). Its antigen is unknown. Assay used: immunoSEQ multiplex PCR; TCRdb lists only in-frame clones, some missing. This table holds fewer than 55,000 clones, around three fifths found once. Time point noted: week 47, end of study. Alongside topical imiquimod, each dose of vaccine comprised 300 ug of mutant IDH1 20-mer peptide. The data were obtained in a study of a mutant IDH1 vaccine in newly diagnosed glioma. Germline-derived CDR1 and CDR2 are SNHLY and FYNNEI. V was trimmed by 8 bases and J by 11 bases, leaving 11 bases between them. This CDR3 has 10 amino acids.

The TCR originated in a man between 40 and 49 years old with glioma. Some clones in this sample may be carry-over from other donors' samples. V and J are TRBV2 and TRBJ2-3; D gene unclear. The input for sequencing was peripheral blood mononuclear cells (PBMCs), taken from a glioma patient whose treatment included an IDH1 peptide vaccine. CDR3 loop: CASLGLRQYF. The CDR3 nucleotides are TGTGCCAGCCTGGGCTTACGGCAGTATTTT.